This TCR beta chain was captured by sequencing in a study of OX40 agonist ivuxolimab in advanced cancers. Study as a whole: Dose-escalation patients had hepatocellular carcinoma, melanoma, renal cell or head and neck cancer. Eligibility rules accepted prior anti-PD-1, anti-PD-L1 or anti-CTLA-4 therapy, and 30% to 40% had some. Study outcomes and limitations: Dose levels from 0.1 to 3.0 mg/kg saw CD4+ and CD8+ blood T cells expand clonally by week 6. Clonal expansion among partial responders at 0.1-3.0 mg/kg ranked near the lowest.

Measured with immunoSEQ multiplex PCR; TCRdb has only the in-frame clones, and not every one. The sample yields over 85,000 clones, approximately 88% seen once. V dropped 5 bases and J dropped 0 bases, with 9 bases sitting between them. Germline V gene lookup returns CDR1 SNHLY and CDR2 FYNNEI. The CDR3 runs to 14 residues. Concerning this clone itself: Its antigen is still unknown.

This specimen was CD4+ or CD8+ T cells sorted from blood, taken in a trial of the OX40 agonist ivuxolimab. The clonotype originates from an adult with an advanced solid tumor such as melanoma, head and neck, liver or kidney cancer. This chain links TRBV2 with TRBJ2-3; D unclear. CDR3 amino acids: CASSLNLSTDTQYF. CDR3 in DNA: TGTGCCAGCAGTCTTAACCTTAGCACAGATACGCAGTATTTT. Full variable domain (remainder filled in from reference TRBV2 and TRBJ2-3): EPEVTQTPSHQVTQMGQEVILRCVPISNHLYFYWYRQILGQKVEFLVSFYNNEISEKSEIFDDQFSVERPDGSNFTLKIRSTKLEDSAMYFCASSLNLSTDTQYFGPGTRLTVL.